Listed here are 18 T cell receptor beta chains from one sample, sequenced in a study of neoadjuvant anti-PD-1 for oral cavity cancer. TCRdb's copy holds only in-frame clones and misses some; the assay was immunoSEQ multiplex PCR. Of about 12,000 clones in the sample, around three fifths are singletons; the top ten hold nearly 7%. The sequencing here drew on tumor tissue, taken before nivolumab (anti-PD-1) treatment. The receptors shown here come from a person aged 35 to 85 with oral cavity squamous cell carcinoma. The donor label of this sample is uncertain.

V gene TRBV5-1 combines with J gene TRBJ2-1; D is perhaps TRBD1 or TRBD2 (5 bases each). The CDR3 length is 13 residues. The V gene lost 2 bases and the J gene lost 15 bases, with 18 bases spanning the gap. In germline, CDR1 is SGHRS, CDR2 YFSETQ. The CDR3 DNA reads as TGCGCCAGCAGCTTAATCGTGGGGACCGCCCCGTTCTTC. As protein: CASSLIVGTAPFF.

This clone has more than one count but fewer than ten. CDR3 bases: TGTGCCAGCTCACCAAGGGACAGGGCCTACAATGAGCAGTTCTTC. Amino acid sequence: CASSPRDRAYNEQFF. The gene calls are TRBV18 and TRBJ2-1, with 9 bases lining up with TRBD1. The V and J ends lost 2 bases and 2 bases, in that order; junction bases with no gene match: 1. CDR3 length: 15 residues. Per the germline V gene, CDR1 is KGHSH and CDR2 is LQKENI.

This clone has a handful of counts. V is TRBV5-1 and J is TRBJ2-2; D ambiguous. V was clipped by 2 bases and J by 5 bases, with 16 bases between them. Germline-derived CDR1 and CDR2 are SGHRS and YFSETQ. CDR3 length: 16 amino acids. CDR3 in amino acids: CASSFSDIRRTGELFF. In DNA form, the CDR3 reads TGCGCCAGCAGCTTTAGTGACATTCGGCGAACCGGGGAGCTGTTTTTT.

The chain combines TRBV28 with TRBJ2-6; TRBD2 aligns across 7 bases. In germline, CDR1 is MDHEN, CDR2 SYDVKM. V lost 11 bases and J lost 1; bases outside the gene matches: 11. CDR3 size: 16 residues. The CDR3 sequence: CAAGVPGISGANVLTF. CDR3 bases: TGTGCCGCGGGGGTCCCCGGAATTTCTGGGGCCAACGTCCTGACTTTC.

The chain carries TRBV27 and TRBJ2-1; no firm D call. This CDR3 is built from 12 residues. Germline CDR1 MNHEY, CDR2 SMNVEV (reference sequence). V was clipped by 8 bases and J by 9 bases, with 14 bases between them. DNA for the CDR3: TGTGCCAGCCGTTCCAGGCGCGGTGAGCAGTTCTTC. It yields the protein CASRSRRGEQFF.

The chain's CDR3 is CASRTSGTDTQYF. CDR3 coding DNA: TGTGCCAGCAGGACTAGCGGCACAGATACGCAGTATTTT. This chain joins TRBV6-5 and TRBJ2-3, with 8 bases matching TRBD2. CDR3 length: 13 amino acids. In germline, CDR1 is MNHEY, CDR2 SVGAGI. V shed 6 bases, J shed 1 base, and the junction held 0 bases outside the gene matches.

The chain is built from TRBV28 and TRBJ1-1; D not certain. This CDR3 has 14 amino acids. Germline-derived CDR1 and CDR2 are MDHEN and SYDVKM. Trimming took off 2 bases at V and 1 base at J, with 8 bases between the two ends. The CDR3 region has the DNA TGTGCCAGCAGTTTACAAGGCACGAACACTGAAGCTTTCTTT. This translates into CASSLQGTNTEAFF.

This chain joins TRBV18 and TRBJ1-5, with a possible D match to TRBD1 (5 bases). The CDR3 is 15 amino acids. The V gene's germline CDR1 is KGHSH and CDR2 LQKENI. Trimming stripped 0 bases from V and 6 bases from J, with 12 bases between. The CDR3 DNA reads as TGTGCCAGCTCACCACCGAACGGGGGAACTCAGCCCCAGCATTTT. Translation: CASSPPNGGTQPQHF.

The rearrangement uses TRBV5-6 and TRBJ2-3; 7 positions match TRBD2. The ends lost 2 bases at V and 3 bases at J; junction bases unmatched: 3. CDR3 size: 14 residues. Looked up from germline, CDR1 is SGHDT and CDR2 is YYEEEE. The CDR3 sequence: CASSFGGSTDTQYF. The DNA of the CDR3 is TGTGCCAGCAGCTTCGGCGGGAGTACAGATACGCAGTATTTT. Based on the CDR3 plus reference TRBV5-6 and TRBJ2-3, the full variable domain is DAGVTQSPTHLIKTRGQQVTLRCSPKSGHDTVSWYQQALGQGPQFIFQYYEEEERQRGNFPDRFSGHQFPNYSSELNVNALLLGDSALYLCASSFGGSTDTQYFGPGTRLTVL.

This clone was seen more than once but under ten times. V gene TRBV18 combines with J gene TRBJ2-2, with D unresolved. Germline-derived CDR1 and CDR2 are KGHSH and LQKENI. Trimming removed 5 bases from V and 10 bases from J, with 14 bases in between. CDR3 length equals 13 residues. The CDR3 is CASSADGSLELFF. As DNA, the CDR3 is TGTGCCAGCTCAGCAGACGGCTCGTTGGAGCTGTTTTTT.

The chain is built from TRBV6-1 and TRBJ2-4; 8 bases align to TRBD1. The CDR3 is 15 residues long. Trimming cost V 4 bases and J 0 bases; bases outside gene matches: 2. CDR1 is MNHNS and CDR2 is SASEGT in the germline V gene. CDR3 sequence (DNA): TGTGCCAGCAGTGGACAGGGGAGAGCCAAAAACATTCAGTACTTC. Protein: CASSGQGRAKNIQYF.

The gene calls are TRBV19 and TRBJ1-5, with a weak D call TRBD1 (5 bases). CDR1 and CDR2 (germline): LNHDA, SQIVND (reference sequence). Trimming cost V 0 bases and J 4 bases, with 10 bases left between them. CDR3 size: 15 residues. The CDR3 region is CASSIDGGQNQPQHF. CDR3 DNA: TGTGCCAGTAGTATAGACGGGGGTCAAAATCAGCCCCAGCATTTT.

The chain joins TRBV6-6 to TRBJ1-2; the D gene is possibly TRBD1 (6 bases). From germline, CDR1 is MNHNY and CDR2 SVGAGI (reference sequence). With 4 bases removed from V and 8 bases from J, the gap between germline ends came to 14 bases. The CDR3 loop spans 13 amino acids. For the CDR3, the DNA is TGTGCCAGCAGTTCCAACAGGGCGTTAGGCTACACCTTC. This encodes CASSSNRALGYTF.

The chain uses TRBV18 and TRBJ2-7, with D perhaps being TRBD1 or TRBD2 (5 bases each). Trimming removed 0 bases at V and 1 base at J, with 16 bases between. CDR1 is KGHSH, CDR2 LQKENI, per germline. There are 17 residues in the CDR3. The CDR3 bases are TGTGCCAGCTCACCACCCCAAGGCAGGGACGAGTCCTACGAGCAGTACTTC. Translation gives CASSPPQGRDESYEQYF.

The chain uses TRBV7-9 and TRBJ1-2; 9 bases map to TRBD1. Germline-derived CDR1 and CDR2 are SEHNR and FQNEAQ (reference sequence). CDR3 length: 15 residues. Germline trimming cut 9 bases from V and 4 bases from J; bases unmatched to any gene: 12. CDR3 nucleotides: TGTGCCAGTTCGGTTTCACAGGGGGCGATCTATGGCTACACCTTC. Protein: CASSVSQGAIYGYTF.

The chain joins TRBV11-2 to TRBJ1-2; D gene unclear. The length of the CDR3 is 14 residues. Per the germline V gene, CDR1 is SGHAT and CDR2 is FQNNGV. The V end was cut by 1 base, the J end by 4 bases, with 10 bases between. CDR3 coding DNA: TGTGCCAGCAGCTTAGGGCCCGGGCCCTATGGCTACACCTTC. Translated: CASSLGPGPYGYTF.

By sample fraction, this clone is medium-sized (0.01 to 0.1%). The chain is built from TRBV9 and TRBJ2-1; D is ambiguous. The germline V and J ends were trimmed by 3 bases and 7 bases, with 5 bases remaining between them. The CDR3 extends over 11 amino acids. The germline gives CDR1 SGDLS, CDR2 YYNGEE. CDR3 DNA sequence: TGTGCCAGCAGCGGGGCGAATGAGCAGTTCTTC. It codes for CASSGANEQFF.

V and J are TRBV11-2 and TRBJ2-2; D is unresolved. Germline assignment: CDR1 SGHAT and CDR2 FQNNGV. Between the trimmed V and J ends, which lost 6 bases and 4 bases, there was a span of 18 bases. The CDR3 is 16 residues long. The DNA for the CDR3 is TGTGCCAGCAGATTGACTGGCCTACGTGGCACCGGGGAGCTGTTTTTT. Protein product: CASRLTGLRGTGELFF. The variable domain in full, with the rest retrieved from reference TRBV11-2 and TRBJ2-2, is EAGVAQSPRYKIIEKRQSVAFWCNPISGHATLYWYQQILGQGPKLLIQFQNNGVVDDSQLPKDRFSAERLKGVDSTLKIQPAKLEDSAVYLCASRLTGLRGTGELFFGEGSRLTVL.